This TCR beta chain was identified during a study of blood T cell repertoires in COVID-19. The V gene end was trimmed by 3 bases and the J gene end by 0 bases; junction bases not matched to a gene: 9. This CDR3 spans 17 amino acids. In germline, CDR1 is DFQATT, CDR2 SNEGSKA (reference sequence). This clone was seen just once. Original analysis: Nucleated cell counts were estimated from reference gene primer amplification. Sequenced by immunoSEQ multiplex PCR; TCRdb stores in-frame clones only, minus some. D and trimming were read from the DNA, whereas the V and J calls and clone size are those reported in that table. The repertoire holds 200,000 to 250,000 clones, with about 90% as singletons.

Specimen: PBMCs or T cells enriched from blood (not recorded which). The sequence derives from a woman younger than 45 who had been exposed to COVID-19. The chain has TRBV20-1 and TRBJ2-1; TRBD2 matches 9 bases. CDR3: CSASRASGDVSYNEQFF. The CDR3 nucleotides read TGCAGTGCTAGTCGTGCTAGCGGGGACGTCTCCTACAATGAGCAGTTCTTC.